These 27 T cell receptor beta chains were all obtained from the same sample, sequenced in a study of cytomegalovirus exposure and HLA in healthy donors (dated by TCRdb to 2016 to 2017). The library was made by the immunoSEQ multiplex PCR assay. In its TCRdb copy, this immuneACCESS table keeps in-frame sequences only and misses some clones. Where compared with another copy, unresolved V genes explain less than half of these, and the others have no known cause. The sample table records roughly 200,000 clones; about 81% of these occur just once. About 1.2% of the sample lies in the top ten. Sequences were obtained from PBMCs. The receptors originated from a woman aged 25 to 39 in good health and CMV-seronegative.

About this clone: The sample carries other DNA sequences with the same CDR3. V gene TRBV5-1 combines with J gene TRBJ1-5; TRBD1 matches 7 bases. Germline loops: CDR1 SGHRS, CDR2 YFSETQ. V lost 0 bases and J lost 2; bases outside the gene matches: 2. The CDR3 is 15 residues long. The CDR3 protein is CASSLGQGGNQPQHF. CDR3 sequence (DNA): TGCGCCAGCAGCTTGGGACAGGGCGGCAATCAGCCCCAGCATTTT.

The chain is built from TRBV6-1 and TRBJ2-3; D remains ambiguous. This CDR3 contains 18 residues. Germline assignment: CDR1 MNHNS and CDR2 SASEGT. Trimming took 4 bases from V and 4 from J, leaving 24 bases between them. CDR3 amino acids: CASSGQPGSSHHSDTQYF. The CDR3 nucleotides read TGTGCCAGCAGTGGGCAACCGGGTTCTTCCCATCACTCAGATACGCAGTATTTT.

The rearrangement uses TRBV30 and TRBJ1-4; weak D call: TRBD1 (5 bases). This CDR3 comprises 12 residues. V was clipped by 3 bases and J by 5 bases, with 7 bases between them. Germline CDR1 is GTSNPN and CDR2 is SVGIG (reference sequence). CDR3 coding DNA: TGTGCCTGGAGACCAGGGAATGAAAAACTGTTTTTT. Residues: CAWRPGNEKLFF.

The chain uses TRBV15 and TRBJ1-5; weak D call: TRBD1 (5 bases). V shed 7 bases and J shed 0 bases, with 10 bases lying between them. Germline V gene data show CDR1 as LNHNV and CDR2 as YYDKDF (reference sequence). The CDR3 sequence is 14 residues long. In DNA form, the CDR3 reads TGTGCCACCAACTCAGGGCTTAGCAATCAGCCCCAGCATTTT. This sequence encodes CATNSGLSNQPQHF.

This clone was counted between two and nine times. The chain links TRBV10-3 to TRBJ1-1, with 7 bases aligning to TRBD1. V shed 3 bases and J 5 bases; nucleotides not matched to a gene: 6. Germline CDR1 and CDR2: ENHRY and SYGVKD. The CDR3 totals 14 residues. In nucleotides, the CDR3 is TGTGCCATCAGTGAACAGGGGCGGAGGACTGAAGCTTTCTTT. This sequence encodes CAISEQGRRTEAFF.

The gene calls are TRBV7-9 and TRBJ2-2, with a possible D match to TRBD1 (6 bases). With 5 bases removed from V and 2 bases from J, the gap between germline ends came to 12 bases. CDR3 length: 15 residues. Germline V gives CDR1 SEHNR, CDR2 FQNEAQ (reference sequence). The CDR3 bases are TGTGCCAGCAGCCTCCGGGACATTAACACCGGGGAGCTGTTTTTT. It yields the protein CASSLRDINTGELFF.

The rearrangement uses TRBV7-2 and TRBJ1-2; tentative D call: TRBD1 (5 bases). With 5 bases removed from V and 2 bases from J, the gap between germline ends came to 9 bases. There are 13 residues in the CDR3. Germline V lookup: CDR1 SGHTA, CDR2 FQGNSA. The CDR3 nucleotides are TGTGCCAGCAGCCATGACAGAAACTATGGCTACACCTTC. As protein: CASSHDRNYGYTF.

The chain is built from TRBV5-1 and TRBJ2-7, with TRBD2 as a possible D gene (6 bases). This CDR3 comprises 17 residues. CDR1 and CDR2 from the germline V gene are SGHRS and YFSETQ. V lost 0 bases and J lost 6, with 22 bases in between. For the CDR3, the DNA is TGCGCCAGCAGCTTGGAGGGGCCGGGACTCCGGGCAGTCGAGCAGTACTTC. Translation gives CASSLEGPGLRAVEQYF.

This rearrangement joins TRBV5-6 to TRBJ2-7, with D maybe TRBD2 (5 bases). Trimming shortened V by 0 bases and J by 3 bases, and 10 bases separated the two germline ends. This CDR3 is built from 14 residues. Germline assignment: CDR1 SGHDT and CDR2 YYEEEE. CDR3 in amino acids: CASSLDGSFYEQYF. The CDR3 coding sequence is TGTGCCAGCAGCTTGGATGGGAGCTTCTACGAGCAGTACTTC. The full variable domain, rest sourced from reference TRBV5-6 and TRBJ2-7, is DAGVTQSPTHLIKTRGQQVTLRCSPKSGHDTVSWYQQALGQGPQFIFQYYEEEERQRGNFPDRFSGHQFPNYSSELNVNALLLGDSALYLCASSLDGSFYEQYFGPGTRLTVT.

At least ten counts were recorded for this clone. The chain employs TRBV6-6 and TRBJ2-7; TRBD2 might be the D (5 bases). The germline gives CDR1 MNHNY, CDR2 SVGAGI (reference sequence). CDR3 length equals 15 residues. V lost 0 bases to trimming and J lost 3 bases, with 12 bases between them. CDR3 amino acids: CASSYSNRGNYEQYF. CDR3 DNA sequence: TGTGCCAGCAGTTACTCGAACCGGGGAAACTACGAGCAGTACTTC.

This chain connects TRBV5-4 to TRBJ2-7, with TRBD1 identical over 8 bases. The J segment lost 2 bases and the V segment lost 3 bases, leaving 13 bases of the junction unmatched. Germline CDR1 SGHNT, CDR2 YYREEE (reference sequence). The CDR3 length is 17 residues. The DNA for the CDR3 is TGTGCCAGCAGCTCCCGGGGTGGACAGGGTACAACCTACGAGCAGTACTTC. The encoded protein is CASSSRGGQGTTYEQYF.

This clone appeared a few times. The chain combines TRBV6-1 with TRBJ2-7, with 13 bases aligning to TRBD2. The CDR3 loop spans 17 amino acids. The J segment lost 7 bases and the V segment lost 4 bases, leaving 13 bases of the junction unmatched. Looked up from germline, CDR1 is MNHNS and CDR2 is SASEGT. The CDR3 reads CASSAYPKLAGGREQYF. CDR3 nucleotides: TGTGCCAGCAGTGCCTACCCTAAACTAGCGGGGGGGAGGGAGCAGTACTTC.

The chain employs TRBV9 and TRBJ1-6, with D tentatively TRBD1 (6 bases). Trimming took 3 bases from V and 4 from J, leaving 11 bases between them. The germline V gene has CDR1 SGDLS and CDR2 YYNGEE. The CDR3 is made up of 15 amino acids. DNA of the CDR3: TGTGCCAGCAGCGCCCAGGGGTGGTATAATTCACCCCTCCACTTT. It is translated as CASSAQGWYNSPLHF.

The CDR3 reads CASSASGTSGNEQFF. The CDR3 region has the DNA TGCGCCAGCAGCGCGTCCGGGACTAGTGGAAATGAGCAGTTCTTC. The J gene is TRBJ2-1, the V gene TRBV5-1; 8 bases align to TRBD2. The V gene's germline CDR1 is SGHRS and CDR2 YFSETQ. V lost 4 bases and J lost 7; bases outside the gene matches: 10. This CDR3 is 15 amino acids long.

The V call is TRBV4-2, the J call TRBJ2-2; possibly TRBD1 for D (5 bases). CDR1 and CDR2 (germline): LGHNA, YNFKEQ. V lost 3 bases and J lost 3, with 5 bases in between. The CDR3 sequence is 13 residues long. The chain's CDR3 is CASSHRDTGELFF. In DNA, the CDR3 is TGTGCCAGCAGCCACAGGGACACCGGGGAGCTGTTTTTT.

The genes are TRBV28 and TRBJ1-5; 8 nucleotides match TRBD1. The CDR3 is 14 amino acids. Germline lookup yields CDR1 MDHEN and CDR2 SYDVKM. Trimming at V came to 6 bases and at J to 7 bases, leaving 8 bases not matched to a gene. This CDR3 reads CASRGSQGEQPQHF. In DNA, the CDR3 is TGTGCCAGCAGGGGATCACAGGGGGAACAGCCCCAGCATTTT.

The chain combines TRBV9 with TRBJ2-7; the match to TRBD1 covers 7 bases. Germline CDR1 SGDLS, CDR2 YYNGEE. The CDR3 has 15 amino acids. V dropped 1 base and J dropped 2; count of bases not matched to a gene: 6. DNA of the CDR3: TGTGCCAGCAGCGTACGTGTAGGACAGGCCTACGAGCAGTACTTC. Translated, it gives CASSVRVGQAYEQYF.

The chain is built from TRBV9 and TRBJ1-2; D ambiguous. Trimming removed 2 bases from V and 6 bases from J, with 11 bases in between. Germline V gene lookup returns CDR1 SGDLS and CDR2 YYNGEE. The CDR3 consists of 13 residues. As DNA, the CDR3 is TGTGCCAGCAGCGTCAGACTGGCCGATGGCTACACCTTC. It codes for CASSVRLADGYTF.

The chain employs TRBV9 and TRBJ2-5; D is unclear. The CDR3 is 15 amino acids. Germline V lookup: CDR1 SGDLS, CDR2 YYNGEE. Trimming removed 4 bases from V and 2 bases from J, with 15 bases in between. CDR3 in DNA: TGTGCCAGCAGCCCCATCCCAGGAAAACAAGAGACCCAGTACTTC. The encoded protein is CASSPIPGKQETQYF. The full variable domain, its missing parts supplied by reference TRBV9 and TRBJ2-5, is DSGVTQTPKHLITATGQRVTLRCSPRSGDLSVYWYQQSLDQGLQFLIQYYNGEERAKGNILERFSAQQFPDLHSELNLSSLELGDSALYFCASSPIPGKQETQYFGPGTRLLVL.

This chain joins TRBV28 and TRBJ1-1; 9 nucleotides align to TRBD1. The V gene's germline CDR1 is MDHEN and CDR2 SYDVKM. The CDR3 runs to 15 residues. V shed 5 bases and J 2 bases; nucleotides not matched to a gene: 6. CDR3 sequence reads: CASSQQGAFNTEAFF. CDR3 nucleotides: TGTGCCAGCAGTCAACAGGGGGCGTTTAACACTGAAGCTTTCTTT.

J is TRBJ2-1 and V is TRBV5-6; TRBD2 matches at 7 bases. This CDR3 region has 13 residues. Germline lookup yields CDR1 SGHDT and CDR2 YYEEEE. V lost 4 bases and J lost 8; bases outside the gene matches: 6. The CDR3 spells CASSPSREDEQFF. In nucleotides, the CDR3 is TGTGCCAGCAGCCCTAGTCGGGAGGATGAGCAGTTCTTC.

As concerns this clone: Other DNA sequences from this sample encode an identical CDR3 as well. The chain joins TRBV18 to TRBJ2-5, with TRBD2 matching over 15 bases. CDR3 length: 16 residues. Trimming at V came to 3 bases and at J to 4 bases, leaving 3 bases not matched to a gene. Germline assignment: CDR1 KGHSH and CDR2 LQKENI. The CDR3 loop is CASSPPGLAGGETQYF. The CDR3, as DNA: TGTGCCAGCTCACCGCCGGGACTAGCGGGAGGAGAGACCCAGTACTTC. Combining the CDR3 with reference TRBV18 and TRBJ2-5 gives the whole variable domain NAGVMQNPRHLVRRRGQEARLRCSPMKGHSHVYWYRQLPEEGLKFMVYLQKENIIDESGMPKERFSAEFPKEGPSILRIQQVVRGDSAAYFCASSPPGLAGGETQYFGPGTRLLVL.

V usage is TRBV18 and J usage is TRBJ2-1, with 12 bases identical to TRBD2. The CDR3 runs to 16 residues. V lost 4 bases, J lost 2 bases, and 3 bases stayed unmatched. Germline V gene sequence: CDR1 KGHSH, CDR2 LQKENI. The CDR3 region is CASSQRLAGAYNEQFF. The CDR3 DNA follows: TGTGCCAGCTCACAAAGACTAGCGGGAGCCTACAATGAGCAGTTCTTC. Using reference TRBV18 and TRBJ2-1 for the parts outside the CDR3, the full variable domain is NAGVMQNPRHLVRRRGQEARLRCSPMKGHSHVYWYRQLPEEGLKFMVYLQKENIIDESGMPKERFSAEFPKEGPSILRIQQVVRGDSAAYFCASSQRLAGAYNEQFFGPGTRLTVL.

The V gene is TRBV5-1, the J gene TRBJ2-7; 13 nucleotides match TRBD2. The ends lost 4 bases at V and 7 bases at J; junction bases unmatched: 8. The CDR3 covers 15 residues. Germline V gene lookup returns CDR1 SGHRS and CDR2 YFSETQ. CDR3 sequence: CASSPGLAGEGEQYF. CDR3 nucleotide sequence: TGCGCCAGCAGCCCCGGACTAGCGGGAGAGGGGGAGCAGTACTTC.

The CDR3 sequence is CATKRGTGSSYEQYF. For the CDR3, the DNA is TGTGCCACCAAACGGGGGACAGGGAGCTCCTACGAGCAGTACTTC. The chain recombines TRBV6-5 with TRBJ2-7; TRBD1 aligns across 9 bases. J gave up 0 bases and V 10 bases, and 10 bases lay outside the gene matches. The CDR3 is 15 amino acids. Germline CDR1 MNHEY, CDR2 SVGAGI.

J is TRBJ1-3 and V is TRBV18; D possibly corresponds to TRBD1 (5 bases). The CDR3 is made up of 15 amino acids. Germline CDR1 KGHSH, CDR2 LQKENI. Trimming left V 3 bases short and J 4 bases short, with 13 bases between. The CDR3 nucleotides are TGTGCCAGCTCACCGGCGGGGCTGCGAGGAAACACCATATATTTT. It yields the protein CASSPAGLRGNTIYF.

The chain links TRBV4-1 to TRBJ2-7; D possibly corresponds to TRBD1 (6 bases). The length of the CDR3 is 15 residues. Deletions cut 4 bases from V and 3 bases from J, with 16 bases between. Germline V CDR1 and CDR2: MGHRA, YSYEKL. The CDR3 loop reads CASSPGQDPGYEQYF. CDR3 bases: TGCGCCAGCAGCCCGGGACAAGACCCGGGCTACGAGCAGTACTTC.